The sample holds many counts of the clone carrying this T cell receptor (beta chain). No antigen is known for it. This entry comes from a study of neurological immune-mediated disorders. General study results and limits: None of the CDR3 amino acid sequences of expanded clones were shared across subjects, and this suggested private repertoires in all groups.

The cDNA was produced through 5'RACE with 10-nucleotide random UMIs. Sequencing runs each generated in excess of 160 million TCR-beta sequences derived from 15-18 subjects. TCRdb recomputed calls from the 5' RACE reads with MiXCR, one row per CDR3 protein. The sample lists just over 50,000 distinct CDR3 sequences, over 3% occurring once. V gave up 6 bases and J gave up 0 bases; unmatched junction bases: 2. This CDR3 is built from 14 residues. Germline loops: CDR1 MDHEN, CDR2 SYDVKM. The unsorted libraries originated from 2 million PBMCs that had been stored at -80 C. The rearrangement joins TRBV28 to TRBJ2-7, with 10 positions matching TRBD1. The sequencing input was PBMCs. This clonotype was sampled from a middle-aged man with multiple sclerosis. The CDR3 DNA reads as TGTGCCAGCAGAGGGACAGGGGTCTCCTACGAGCAGTACTTC. Translating it yields CASRGTGVSYEQYF.